This T cell receptor beta chain was identified in a study of blood T cell repertoires in COVID-19. Study at large: The analysed material was cDNA or gDNA that came from T cells, B-cell-depleted T cells, or PBMCs.

This clone was seen many times. Source study methods: Counts of nucleated cells, estimated from reference gene primer amplification, were obtained. Measured with immunoSEQ multiplex PCR; TCRdb has only the in-frame clones, and not every one. The V and J calls and the clone size are those of that table, but D and trimming were determined from the DNA. This table holds approximately 240,000 clones, roughly 84% found once. Input material: peripheral blood. This TCR derives from a woman in her fifties or sixties who had recovered from COVID-19.

In nucleotides, the CDR3 is TGTGCCAGCAGTTTCGCGGTTGGATTGAATTCACCCCTCCACTTT. Translating it yields CASSFAVGLNSPLHF. This chain uses TRBV27 with TRBJ1-6; D gene ambiguous. Trimming cost V 3 bases and J 7 bases, with 13 bases left between them. CDR3 length: 15 amino acids. CDR1 and CDR2 from the germline V gene are MNHEY and SMNVEV (reference sequence).